These 6 T cell receptor beta chains originate from one sample sequenced in a study of CD8 T cells in ankylosing spondylitis (TCRdb year 2017). Broader findings and caveats from the paper: A TCR beta motif made up of several highly homologous amino acid variants appeared to be characteristic of blood from ankylosing spondylitis patients.

Library generation was performed with 5' RACE. TCRdb lists the instrument as Illumina HiSeq 2500. Using fastp trimming at Q25 and MiXCR clonotype assembly, TCRdb reanalyzed the public sequencing data and kept in-frame beta chains. Identical CDR3 proteins give one entry, which carries the most common genes and DNA. In all, the sample holds more than 650,000 distinct CDR3 sequences, and 10% to 15% of those were seen once. Approximately 0.5% of the sample belongs to the ten largest clones. These receptors' antigens are unknown. The sequenced material came from blood, either unsorted or a sorted T cell fraction (not recorded which). The receptor source for this set is a male donor with ankylosing spondylitis.

There are a few counts of this clonotype. The genes are TRBV20-1 and TRBJ1-5; no reliable D call. Between the trimmed V and J ends, which lost 3 bases and 0 bases, there was a span of 9 bases. CDR1 and CDR2 from the germline V gene are DFQATT and SNEGSKA (reference sequence). The CDR3 extends over 14 amino acids. The CDR3 loop is CSARRALSNQPQHF. CDR3 DNA sequence: TGCAGTGCTAGGAGGGCACTTAGCAATCAGCCCCAGCATTTT.

The rearrangement joins TRBV20-1 to TRBJ2-1; 7 bases are a match to TRBD2. Germline V gene lookup returns CDR1 DFQATT and CDR2 SNEGSKA (reference sequence). Losses at the gene ends were 0 bases for V and 6 bases for J; bases not matched to a gene: 5. The CDR3 sequence is 14 residues long. The CDR3 loop is CSARDRTRGNEQFF. In DNA form, the CDR3 reads TGCAGTGCTAGAGATAGGACTAGGGGCAATGAGCAGTTCTTC.

This clonotype turned up a few times. V usage is TRBV14 and J usage is TRBJ2-7; 7 positions agree with TRBD1. V was pared by 5 bases and J by 5 bases, with 9 bases of the junction left unmatched. Germline lookup yields CDR1 SGHDN and CDR2 FVKESK. The length of the CDR3 is 14 residues. CDR3 amino acids: CASSSDRLLNEQYF. CDR3 nucleotides: TGTGCCAGCAGCTCGGACAGGCTCTTGAACGAGCAGTACTTC.

This clonotype was observed a handful of times. The chain has TRBV12-5 and TRBJ1-5; D unresolved. This CDR3 has 13 amino acids. The V and J ends lost 7 bases and 7 bases respectively, with 14 bases between them. Germline assignment: CDR1 LGHNT and CDR2 FRNRAP. CDR3 sequence: CASAPDAGQPQHF. For the CDR3, the DNA is TGTGCTAGTGCCCCAGATGCGGGGCAGCCCCAGCATTTT. Filled out from reference TRBV12-5 and TRBJ1-5, the complete variable domain reads DARVTQTPRHKVTEMGQEVTMRCQPILGHNTVFWYRQTMMQGLELLAYFRNRAPLDDSGMPKDRFSAEMPDATLATLKIQPSEPRDSAVYFCASAPDAGQPQHFGDGTRLSIL.

This clonotype has only a few counts. The chain recombines TRBV6-5 with TRBJ1-2; D uncertain. This CDR3 has 14 amino acids. With 0 bases removed from V and 5 bases from J, the gap between germline ends came to 10 bases. Per germline, CDR1 MNHEY and CDR2 SVGAGI. The CDR3 DNA reads TGTGCCAGCAGTTACTCGGGAAGCCGATATGGCTACACCTTC. Translating gives CASSYSGSRYGYTF.

This clonotype was counted at least ten times. The chain recombines TRBV6-5 with TRBJ1-1; weak D call: TRBD1 (6 bases). The germline gives CDR1 MNHEY, CDR2 SVGAGI. Trimming pared 6 bases from V and 8 bases from J, leaving 13 bases between. The length of the CDR3 is 12 residues. DNA for the CDR3: TGTGCCAGCAGAAGGGGGGTGAGCGAAGCTTTCTTT. Translating gives CASRRGVSEAFF.